The next 21 T cell receptor beta chains were all read from a single sample in a study of response to subunit inactivated influenza vaccine (dated by TCRdb to between 2017 and 2018). The intended sense of this specimen's time point label: 45 to 55 days after influenza vaccine administration. Preparation of the library involved RT-PCR. Instrument used: Illumina HiSeq 2500. TCRdb passed the public sequencing reads through fastp at Q25 and MiXCR, retaining productive beta sequences. All rows with the same CDR3 protein become a single entry with the most common DNA and genes. Present in this sample are fewer than 650,000 distinct CDR3 sequences, 10% to 15% of which were seen just once. Roughly 13% of the sample belongs to the ten largest clones. Specimen: PBMCs from blood, collected more than 35 days after vaccination. These receptors all stem from a man in his forties or fifties who received an inactivated influenza vaccine. Donor details come from another sample of the same person, matched by shared clones.

This clonotype was found many times. The chain has TRBV12-3 or TRBV12-4 and TRBJ2-7, with D possibly matching TRBD2 (5 bases). Trimming left V 6 bases short and J 6 bases short, with 18 bases between. The CDR3 is made up of 14 amino acids. The CDR3, as DNA: TGTGCCAGCAGCAGACGTGGAGGTTCGGGCGAGCAGTACTTC. This encodes CASSRRGGSGEQYF.

V and J are TRBV5-1 and TRBJ1-1; 9 bases align to TRBD1. Germline CDR1 reads SGHRS; CDR2 reads YFSETQ. This CDR3 contains 15 residues. The ends lost 4 bases at V and 5 bases at J; junction bases unmatched: 9. CDR3 sequence (DNA): TGCGCCAGCAGCCTTCAAGGACAGGGGCGGACTGAAGCTTTCTTT. Its protein product is CASSLQGQGRTEAFF.

This clonotype was counted a few times. The chain joins TRBV6-1 to TRBJ2-1; possibly TRBD1 for D (5 bases). Trimming stripped 5 bases from V and 0 bases from J, with 23 bases between. This CDR3 contains 19 residues. Germline CDR1 and CDR2: MNHNS and SASEGT. The CDR3 reads CASSPARSGRASSYNEQFF. CDR3 sequence (DNA): TGTGCCAGCAGTCCAGCTCGATCTGGCAGGGCCTCCTCCTACAATGAGCAGTTCTTC.

This clonotype has more than one count but fewer than ten. The chain employs TRBV5-1 and TRBJ1-1; D unresolved. Germline CDR1 is SGHRS and CDR2 is YFSETQ. The V end was cut by 0 bases, the J end by 4 bases, with 10 bases between. This CDR3 region has 14 residues. This CDR3 is CASSLVGASTEAFF. The DNA for the CDR3 is TGCGCCAGCAGCTTGGTAGGAGCGAGCACTGAAGCTTTCTTT. The entire variable domain, with the rest obtained from reference TRBV5-1 and TRBJ1-1, is as follows: KAGVTQTPRYLIKTRGQQVTLSCSPISGHRSVSWYQQTPGQGLQFLFEYFSETQRNKGNFPGRFSGRQFSNSRSEMNVSTLELGDSALYLCASSLVGASTEAFFGQGTRLTVV.

This clonotype turned up a few times. The chain is built from TRBV5-6 and TRBJ1-5; D is ambiguous. The V and J ends lost 5 bases and 3 bases respectively, with 9 bases between them. The CDR3 loop spans 13 amino acids. In germline, CDR1 is SGHDT, CDR2 YYEEEE. DNA for the CDR3: TGTGCCAGCAGTTCGTGGGCCAATCAGCCCCAGCATTTT. This encodes CASSSWANQPQHF.

The chain recombines TRBV10-3 with TRBJ2-1; 7 nucleotides line up with TRBD1. After removal of 10 bases from V and 5 bases from J, the junction contained 11 bases not matched to a gene. The germline V gene encodes CDR1 ENHRY and CDR2 SYGVKD. The CDR3 consists of 14 residues. The CDR3 region has the DNA TGTGCCACCGCCAGACAGGGTGGGGACAATGAGCAGTTCTTC. Its translation is CATARQGGDNEQFF.

This chain's CDR3 is CASSFGLARTDTQYF. In nucleotides, the CDR3 is TGTGCCAGCAGTTTCGGACTAGCGCGGACAGATACGCAGTATTTT. The gene calls are TRBV28 and TRBJ2-3, with 9 bases lining up with TRBD2. Germline assignment: CDR1 MDHEN and CDR2 SYDVKM. There are 15 residues in the CDR3. V lost 3 bases and J lost 3; bases outside the gene matches: 4.

Only a few counts were recorded for this clonotype. The genes are TRBV6-1 and TRBJ2-4; a weak D match, TRBD1 (6 bases). Looked up from germline, CDR1 is MNHNS and CDR2 is SASEGT. The CDR3 has 19 amino acids. With 0 bases removed from V and 0 bases from J, the gap between germline ends came to 18 bases. The CDR3 protein is CASSEAHTDRRIAKNIQYF. The CDR3, as DNA: TGTGCCAGCAGTGAAGCGCATACCGACAGGCGGATAGCCAAAAACATTCAGTACTTC.

This chain connects TRBV5-1 to TRBJ2-5; D might be TRBD2 (5 bases). Germline V lookup: CDR1 SGHRS, CDR2 YFSETQ. The CDR3 runs 18 residues. Trimming took 4 bases from V and 5 from J, leaving 27 bases between them. CDR3 bases: TGCGCCAGCAGCCGAAATACGGACGATTGGGCTAGCTGGGAGACCCAGTACTTC. Translated, it gives CASSRNTDDWASWETQYF.

In its sample, this clonotype was seen many times. The germline gene is not matched at one end of the junction; a read error may be the cause. The CDR3 nucleotides read TGTGCCAGCAGCCTCGGGACAGCACAGGAGACCCAGTACTTC. Encoded protein: CASSLGTAQETQYF. V and J are TRBV5-1 and TRBJ2-5, with TRBD1 matching over 7 bases. The CDR3 extends over 14 amino acids. Germline V gene sequence: CDR1 SGHRS, CDR2 YFSETQ. Based on the CDR3 plus reference TRBV5-1 and TRBJ2-5, the full variable domain is KAGVTQTPRYLIKTRGQQVTLSCSPISGHRSVSWYQQTPGQGLQFLFEYFSETQRNKGNFPGRFSGRQFSNSRSEMNVSTLELGDSALYLCASSLGTAQETQYFGPGTRLLVL.

This rearrangement joins TRBV25-1 to TRBJ2-7, with 8 bases lining up with TRBD2. The trim removed 6 bases at V and 4 bases at J, leaving 8 bases unmatched. The CDR3 has 14 amino acids. The germline CDR1 and CDR2 sequences are MGHDK and SYGVNS. The DNA of the CDR3 is TGTGCCAGCAGACCCGCCAGCGGGAGTTACGAGCAGTACTTC. This encodes CASRPASGSYEQYF.

The chain carries TRBV6-5 and TRBJ2-7; TRBD1 matches 9 bases. After removal of 1 base from V and 7 bases from J, the junction contained 8 bases not matched to a gene. Germline CDR1 reads MNHEY; CDR2 reads SVGAGI. The CDR3 runs 15 residues. The CDR3: CASSYFGTGTGEQYF. CDR3 nucleotide sequence: TGTGCCAGCAGTTACTTTGGGACAGGGACCGGGGAGCAGTACTTC.

There are many counts of this clonotype. This chain links TRBV29-1 with TRBJ2-7; 11 positions match TRBD2. The CDR3 covers 14 residues. The V gene's germline CDR1 is SQVTM and CDR2 ANQGSEA. The V and J ends lost 4 bases and 2 bases, in that order; junction bases with no gene match: 4. CDR3: CSVATSGRAYEQYF. The CDR3 DNA follows: TGCAGCGTTGCCACTAGCGGGAGAGCCTACGAGCAGTACTTC.

V usage is TRBV10-3 and J usage is TRBJ1-5, with 8 nucleotides matching TRBD1. This CDR3 region has 15 residues. The germline gives CDR1 ENHRY, CDR2 SYGVKD. V was pared by 6 bases and J by 1 base, with 5 bases of the junction left unmatched. CDR3 amino acids: CAIRRTGQSNQPQHF. Written as DNA, the CDR3 is TGTGCCATCAGACGGACAGGGCAGAGCAATCAGCCCCAGCATTTT.

There are a few counts of this clonotype. The rearrangement uses TRBV29-1 and TRBJ1-1, with TRBD1 as a possible D gene (6 bases). This CDR3 is 14 amino acids long. Germline V CDR1 and CDR2: SQVTM, ANQGSEA. Trimming took 5 bases from V and 0 from J, leaving 13 bases between them. The CDR3 here is CSVHGQFMNTEAFF. CDR3 nucleotide sequence: TGCAGCGTTCATGGACAGTTCATGAACACTGAAGCTTTCTTT. Combining the CDR3 with reference TRBV29-1 and TRBJ1-1 gives the whole variable domain SAVISQKPSRDICQRGTSLTIQCQVDSQVTMMFWYRQQPGQSLTLIATANQGSEATYESGFVIDKFPISRPNLTFSTLTVSNMSPEDSSIYLCSVHGQFMNTEAFFGQGTRLTVV.

This clonotype occurred a few times. The J gene is TRBJ2-6, the V gene TRBV9; the D gene is possibly TRBD2 (5 bases). The CDR3 has 15 residues. Germline CDR1 and CDR2: SGDLS and YYNGEE. Trimming pared 2 bases from V and 4 bases from J, leaving 10 bases between. The CDR3 coding sequence is TGTGCCAGCAGCGTTGGAGGCCCCGGGGCCAACGTCCTGACTTTC. This sequence encodes CASSVGGPGANVLTF.

This chain uses TRBV4-3 with TRBJ2-3, with unresolved D. Germline V CDR1 and CDR2: LGHNA, YSLEER. The CDR3 covers 14 residues. V lost 1 base, J lost 2 bases, and 7 bases lay in between. CDR3 sequence reads: CASSQATYTDTQYF. The CDR3 DNA reads as TGCGCCAGCAGCCAAGCCACGTACACAGATACGCAGTATTTT.

The chain joins TRBV6-2 or TRBV6-3 to TRBJ1-1; 7 bases line up with TRBD1. CDR3 length: 14 amino acids. The V segment lost 2 bases and the J segment 3 bases; nucleotides outside the gene matches: 3. Germline V gene sequence: CDR1 MNHEY, CDR2 SVGEGT. CDR3 loop: CASSYGGQHTEAFF. In DNA, the CDR3 is TGTGCCAGCAGTTACGGGGGACAGCACACTGAAGCTTTCTTT.

This clonotype came up once. The junction and the germline gene differ at one end; a read error may be behind it. This rearrangement joins TRBV20-1 to TRBJ2-5; tentatively, D is TRBD2 (6 bases). CDR1 is DFQATT, CDR2 SNEGSKA, per germline (reference sequence). CDR3 length: 13 residues. The CDR3, as DNA: TGCAGTGCTGGGGCGGGGTACCAAGGGACCCAGTACTTC. This encodes CSAGAGYQGTQYF.

This clonotype appeared a few times. V and J are TRBV6-1 and TRBJ2-7; 12 nucleotides agree with TRBD1. There are 16 residues in the CDR3. Germline-derived CDR1 and CDR2 are MNHNS and SASEGT. V was clipped by 6 bases and J by 4 bases; unmatched bases: 10. In DNA form, the CDR3 reads TGTGCCAGCAGCCACGGAGGGACAGGGGGCACATACGAGCAGTACTTC. Protein sequence: CASSHGGTGGTYEQYF.

In this sample, this clonotype turned up many times. V usage is TRBV12-3 or TRBV12-4 and J usage is TRBJ2-7; D is uncertain. Trimming removed 2 bases from V and 2 bases from J, with 10 bases in between. The CDR3 is 14 residues long. The CDR3 loop is CASSLSGVTYEQYF. In DNA form, the CDR3 reads TGTGCCAGCAGTTTATCCGGCGTAACCTACGAGCAGTACTTC.